The 27 T cell receptor beta chains reported below all come from one sample, sequenced in a study of T cells in localized non-small cell lung cancer. Libraries were prepared by immunoSEQ multiplex PCR; TCRdb keeps only in-frame clonotypes and omits some of them. The sample carries 75,000 to 95,000 clones, roughly 90% recorded once. The source was peripheral blood, collected before any cancer treatment. The receptors shown here come from a man aged 35 to 70 with stage I squamous cell lung carcinoma.

The chain employs TRBV7-7 and TRBJ2-2, with 8 bases aligning to TRBD1. V shed 3 bases, J shed 3 bases, and the junction held 3 bases outside the gene matches. The CDR3 loop spans 15 amino acids. Germline lookup yields CDR1 SSHAT and CDR2 FNYEAQ (reference sequence). DNA of the CDR3: TGTGCCAGCAGCTTCGACAGGGGCGACACCGGGGAGCTGTTTTTT. This gives the protein CASSFDRGDTGELFF.

V usage is TRBV11-2 and J usage is TRBJ1-2; a weak D match, TRBD1 (5 bases). Germline CDR1 is SGHAT and CDR2 is FQNNGV. The CDR3 runs to 15 residues. Trimming removed 1 base at V and 0 bases at J, with 9 bases between. CDR3 in DNA: TGTGCCAGCAGCTTAGCGGGGGGAGCTAACTATGGCTACACCTTC. Translated: CASSLAGGANYGYTF.

The rearrangement links TRBV28 to TRBJ1-1, with D perhaps TRBD1 (5 bases). This CDR3 has 14 residues. From germline, CDR1 is MDHEN and CDR2 SYDVKM. With 6 bases removed from V and 1 base from J, the gap between germline ends came to 12 bases. CDR3 sequence reads: CASSDRLKNTEAFF. CDR3 bases: TGTGCCAGCAGCGACAGACTCAAGAACACTGAAGCTTTCTTT. Filled out from reference TRBV28 and TRBJ1-1, the complete variable domain reads DVKVTQSSRYLVKRTGEKVFLECVQDMDHENMFWYRQDPGLGLRLIYFSYDVKMKEKGDIPEGYSVSREKKERFSLILESASTNQTSMYLCASSDRLKNTEAFFGQGTRLTVV.

This rearrangement joins TRBV18 to TRBJ1-1; D remains ambiguous. The CDR3 consists of 13 residues. From germline, CDR1 is KGHSH and CDR2 LQKENI. The ends were cut back, 2 bases at V and 8 bases at J, with 12 bases in the middle. The CDR3 here is CASSPRTTSEAFF. CDR3 bases: TGTGCCAGCTCACCAAGGACCACATCGGAAGCTTTCTTT. Together with reference TRBV18 and TRBJ1-1, the CDR3 gives the full variable domain: NAGVMQNPRHLVRRRGQEARLRCSPMKGHSHVYWYRQLPEEGLKFMVYLQKENIIDESGMPKERFSAEFPKEGPSILRIQQVVRGDSAAYFCASSPRTTSEAFFGQGTRLTVV.

This rearrangement joins TRBV6-1 to TRBJ1-1; a weak D match, TRBD1 (6 bases). Trimming stripped 3 bases from V and 4 bases from J, with 15 bases between. The CDR3 is 15 amino acids. Germline CDR1 MNHNS, CDR2 SASEGT. This CDR3 reads CASSEQTGFGTEAFF. Written as DNA, the CDR3 is TGTGCCAGCAGTGAGCAGACAGGTTTTGGCACTGAAGCTTTCTTT.

This rearrangement joins TRBV9 to TRBJ2-1, with D possibly matching TRBD2 (6 bases). CDR3 length: 17 amino acids. Germline-derived CDR1 and CDR2 are SGDLS and YYNGEE. V lost 0 bases, J lost 2 bases, and 15 bases lay in between. The CDR3, as DNA: TGTGCCAGCAGCGTAGGGGGGGAAGGCGGCCCCTACAATGAGCAGTTCTTC. Its translation: CASSVGGEGGPYNEQFF.

The V gene is TRBV7-7, the J gene TRBJ2-5; TRBD2 might be the D (6 bases). CDR3 length: 13 residues. V dropped 6 bases and J dropped 4 bases, with 12 bases sitting between them. Per germline, CDR1 SSHAT and CDR2 FNYEAQ (reference sequence). DNA of the CDR3: TGTGCCAGCAGTACGGGGGTAGGAGAGACCCAGTACTTC. As protein: CASSTGVGETQYF.

The CDR3 loop is CASRSGAGRADYGYTF. CDR3 DNA: TGTGCCAGTAGATCTGGGGCCGGCAGGGCTGACTATGGCTACACCTTC. This chain uses TRBV19 with TRBJ1-2; TRBD1 might be the D (5 bases). Trimming removed 6 bases at V and 3 bases at J, with 20 bases between. The CDR3 is made up of 16 amino acids. Germline V gene data show CDR1 as LNHDA and CDR2 as SQIVND (reference sequence).

The CDR3 coding sequence is TGTGCCAGCAATCGGCGAGGGGCCAACGTCCTGACTTTC. Protein product: CASNRRGANVLTF. The V and J genes are TRBV6-1 and TRBJ2-6; D is unresolved. Germline lookup yields CDR1 MNHNS and CDR2 SASEGT. The CDR3 extends over 13 amino acids. Trimming took 7 bases from V and 4 from J, leaving 8 bases between them.

This chain joins TRBV2 and TRBJ1-3, with D uncertain. The CDR3 contains 11 residues. Germline loops: CDR1 SNHLY, CDR2 FYNNEI. Trimming took off 11 bases at V and 3 bases at J, with 8 bases between the two ends. CDR3 protein: CAGGHGNTIYF. The CDR3 DNA reads TGTGCCGGCGGGCATGGAAACACCATATATTTT.

CDR3 in amino acids: CASRKGTQNSNQPQHF. The CDR3 region has the DNA TGTGCCAGCCGTAAGGGCACCCAGAATAGCAATCAGCCCCAGCATTTT. V usage is TRBV19 and J usage is TRBJ1-5; D unresolved. Trimming cost V 9 bases and J 0 bases, with 18 bases left between them. CDR1 is LNHDA, CDR2 SQIVND, per germline (reference sequence). This CDR3 is built from 16 residues.

The rearrangement uses TRBV5-1 and TRBJ2-5, with no clear D. The CDR3 is 14 amino acids. Germline V gene lookup returns CDR1 SGHRS and CDR2 YFSETQ. The V end was cut by 2 bases, the J end by 1 base, with 9 bases between. CDR3 nucleotide sequence: TGCGCCAGCAGCTTCCTACAGCCCCAAGAGACCCAGTACTTC. It translates to CASSFLQPQETQYF.

The J gene is TRBJ1-5, the V gene TRBV6-5, with TRBD1 matching over 9 bases. V lost 4 bases and J lost 5; bases outside the gene matches: 6. The germline V gene encodes CDR1 MNHEY and CDR2 SVGAGI. The CDR3 loop spans 15 amino acids. The DNA for the CDR3 is TGTGCCAGCAGTTCGCACCGGGACAGGGATCAGCCCCAGCATTTT. Amino acids: CASSSHRDRDQPQHF.

The chain couples TRBV14 to TRBJ1-1; D uncertain. Germline V gives CDR1 SGHDN, CDR2 FVKESK. The V end lost 0 bases, the J end lost 1 base, and 9 bases lay between the germline ends. This CDR3 is built from 15 residues. The CDR3: CASSQDYLRNTEAFF. CDR3 DNA sequence: TGTGCCAGCAGCCAAGATTATCTGCGGAACACTGAAGCTTTCTTT. Looking up the rest from reference TRBV14 and TRBJ1-1 gives the full variable domain: EAGVTQFPSHSVIEKGQTVTLRCDPISGHDNLYWYRRVMGKEIKFLLHFVKESKQDESGMPNNRFLAERTGGTYSTLKVQPAELEDSGVYFCASSQDYLRNTEAFFGQGTRLTVV.

The chain combines TRBV19 with TRBJ1-2; a weak D match, TRBD1 (6 bases). Trimming removed 4 bases at V and 5 bases at J, with 20 bases between. Germline assignment: CDR1 LNHDA and CDR2 SQIVND (reference sequence). The CDR3 runs to 16 residues. Written as DNA, the CDR3 is TGTGCCAGTAGTACCTCCGACGGACAGATGTGGTATGGCTACACCTTC. This gives the protein CASSTSDGQMWYGYTF.

This chain uses TRBV19 with TRBJ1-6; TRBD1 matches 7 bases. The CDR3 loop spans 17 amino acids. Looked up from germline, CDR1 is LNHDA and CDR2 is SQIVND (reference sequence). After removal of 4 bases from V and 0 bases from J, the junction contained 6 bases not matched to a gene. The CDR3 region has the DNA TGTGCCAGTAGTAACCGACAGGGAAGCTCCTATAATTCACCCCTCCACTTT. It specifies CASSNRQGSSYNSPLHF. Using reference TRBV19 and TRBJ1-6 for the parts outside the CDR3, the full variable domain is DGGITQSPKYLFRKEGQNVTLSCEQNLNHDAMYWYRQDPGQGLRLIYYSQIVNDFQKGDIAEGYSVSREKKESFPLTVTSAQKNPTAFYLCASSNRQGSSYNSPLHFGNGTRLTVT.

The chain recombines TRBV10-3 with TRBJ1-2; possibly TRBD1 for D (6 bases). Looked up from germline, CDR1 is ENHRY and CDR2 is SYGVKD. There are 12 residues in the CDR3. V lost 10 bases and J 3 bases, leaving 12 bases between the germline ends. The CDR3 region is CATRGGDYGYTF. CDR3 coding DNA: TGTGCCACCCGGGGGGGCGACTATGGCTACACCTTC.

The V and J genes are TRBV13 and TRBJ1-1, with D unresolved. From germline, CDR1 is PRHDT and CDR2 FYEKMQ (reference sequence). This CDR3 contains 12 residues. Trimming shortened V by 5 bases and J by 4 bases, and 8 bases separated the two germline ends. The CDR3 nucleotides are TGTGCCAGCAGCCCCCGGAGCACTGAAGCTTTCTTT. Translation: CASSPRSTEAFF. The variable domain in full, with the rest retrieved from reference TRBV13 and TRBJ1-1, is AAGVIQSPRHLIKEKRETATLKCYPIPRHDTVYWYQQGPGQDPQFLISFYEKMQSDKGSIPDRFSAQQFSDYHSELNMSSLELGDSALYFCASSPRSTEAFFGQGTRLTVV.

The CDR3 region is CASSLPVGSPLHF. CDR3 nucleotides: TGTGCCAGCAGCCTACCGGTTGGATCACCCCTCCACTTT. V gene TRBV7-8 combines with J gene TRBJ1-6; D is unresolved. V was clipped by 5 bases and J by 10 bases, with 12 bases between them. Germline V gene sequence: CDR1 SGHVS, CDR2 FQNEAQ. CDR3 length: 13 residues.

V is TRBV7-2 and J is TRBJ2-1; D ambiguous. CDR3 size: 15 residues. CDR1 is SGHTA and CDR2 is FQGNSA in the germline V gene. Trimming stripped 3 bases from V and 1 base from J, with 10 bases between. The CDR3 region is CASSLDRQSYNEQFF. The CDR3 nucleotides are TGTGCCAGCAGCTTGGACCGTCAATCCTACAATGAGCAGTTCTTC.

A single count supports this clone. This rearrangement joins TRBV6-5 to TRBJ2-1, with D unresolved. Trimming shortened V by 6 bases and J by 10 bases, and 19 bases separated the two germline ends. The CDR3 spans 14 residues. Germline V gene sequence: CDR1 MNHEY, CDR2 SVGAGI. The CDR3 DNA reads as TGTGCCAGCAGATATACTGGAGACGCGCGGGAGCAGTTCTTC. Its translation: CASRYTGDAREQFF.

The gene calls are TRBV18 and TRBJ2-7, with D tentatively TRBD2 (7 bases). Germline loops: CDR1 KGHSH, CDR2 LQKENI. Trimming removed 4 bases from V and 5 bases from J, with 24 bases in between. The CDR3 runs 17 residues. In DNA, the CDR3 is TGTGCCAGCTCACTTTCCGGGCCGGGGGGCTCTCTGGACGAGCAGTACTTC. It is translated as CASSLSGPGGSLDEQYF. Looking up the rest from reference TRBV18 and TRBJ2-7 gives the full variable domain: NAGVMQNPRHLVRRRGQEARLRCSPMKGHSHVYWYRQLPEEGLKFMVYLQKENIIDESGMPKERFSAEFPKEGPSILRIQQVVRGDSAAYFCASSLSGPGGSLDEQYFGPGTRLTVT.

DNA for the CDR3: TGCGCCAGCAGCCAAGTCAGAATGGCTAATAATTCACCCCTCCACTTT. The encoded protein is CASSQVRMANNSPLHF. The rearrangement joins TRBV4-1 to TRBJ1-6; D gene uncertain. The V gene lost 1 base and the J gene lost 5 bases, with 12 bases spanning the gap. The CDR3 loop spans 16 amino acids. Germline V lookup: CDR1 MGHRA, CDR2 YSYEKL.

The V and J genes are TRBV28 and TRBJ1-6, with D hard to call. V was cut by 4 bases and J by 6 bases, with 7 bases left in between. CDR3 length: 13 residues. Germline values: CDR1 MDHEN, CDR2 SYDVKM. CDR3 loop: CASSSGPNSPLHF. CDR3 sequence (DNA): TGTGCCAGCAGTTCCGGACCTAATTCACCCCTCCACTTT.

The J gene is TRBJ2-7, the V gene TRBV6-1; D gene ambiguous. Germline V CDR1 and CDR2: MNHNS, SASEGT. The CDR3 has 12 residues. Trimming pared 6 bases from V and 4 bases from J, leaving 10 bases between. For the CDR3, the DNA is TGTGCCAGCAGCTTGAACCAATACGAGCAGTACTTC. Its translation is CASSLNQYEQYF.

V and J are TRBV7-9 and TRBJ1-6, with D possibly being TRBD1 (5 bases). Germline V gene lookup returns CDR1 SEHNR and CDR2 FQNEAQ (reference sequence). CDR3 size: 13 residues. V lost 0 bases and J lost 15, with 12 bases in between. CDR3 amino acids: CASSLAGQGLLHF. In nucleotides, the CDR3 is TGTGCCAGCAGCTTAGCGGGGCAGGGTCTCCTCCACTTT.

The chain uses TRBV28 and TRBJ1-5; TRBD1 matches 7 bases. This CDR3 has 15 residues. The junction had 6 bases not matched to a gene; V was cut back by 7 bases and J by 0 bases. The germline V gene encodes CDR1 MDHEN and CDR2 SYDVKM. The CDR3 here is CASTQTGPSNQPQHF. The CDR3, as DNA: TGTGCCAGCACCCAGACAGGGCCTAGCAATCAGCCCCAGCATTTT.